Following are 14 T cell receptor beta chains from one sample sequenced in a study of shared clonotypes between healthy human individuals. Produced via immunoSEQ multiplex PCR; TCRdb's table is partial and in-frame only. The sample has about 1,900,000 clones; approximately 94% are singletons. The naive CD8 population came from CD45RO-negative cells selected for CCR7, without terminally differentiated effector memory CD45RA+ cells. The sample taken for sequencing was naive CD8+ T cells sorted from blood. These receptors were obtained from a man younger than 30 in good health.

The chain employs TRBV5-1 and TRBJ1-1; no reliable D call. The CDR3 has 15 amino acids. V was cut by 0 bases and J by 0 bases, with 9 bases left in between. From germline, CDR1 is SGHRS and CDR2 YFSETQ. In DNA form, the CDR3 reads TGCGCCAGCAGCTTGGGGGCAGGAGTGAACACTGAAGCTTTCTTT. The encoded protein is CASSLGAGVNTEAFF.

This clone was observed a few times. The gene calls are TRBV2 and TRBJ1-5, with no clear D. This CDR3 has 15 residues. V lost 3 bases to trimming and J lost 0 bases, with 9 bases between them. Germline V gene lookup returns CDR1 SNHLY and CDR2 FYNNEI. The CDR3 DNA reads TGTGCCAGCAGTGACTGGCGCCTTAGCAATCAGCCCCAGCATTTT. This codes for CASSDWRLSNQPQHF.

This rearrangement joins TRBV13 to TRBJ2-3, with 7 bases identical to TRBD1. Trimming took 2 bases from V and 4 from J; bases not matched to a gene: 6. This CDR3 has 15 residues. Germline assignment: CDR1 PRHDT and CDR2 FYEKMQ (reference sequence). This CDR3 is CASSLTEGAADTQYF. CDR3 sequence (DNA): TGTGCCAGCAGCTTAACCGAGGGGGCGGCAGATACGCAGTATTTT.

This clone was detected only once. The CDR3 nucleotides read TGTGCCAGCAGCTTAATGGGGGACTGGACAGATACGCAGTATTTT. Protein product: CASSLMGDWTDTQYF. This chain connects TRBV11-2 to TRBJ2-3, with a weak D call TRBD2 (6 bases). V lost 2 bases to trimming and J lost 3 bases, with 12 bases between them. The CDR3 has 15 amino acids. The germline V gene encodes CDR1 SGHAT and CDR2 FQNNGV.

V and J are TRBV28 and TRBJ1-3; D unresolved. V lost 6 bases to trimming and J lost 0 bases, with 18 bases between them. Germline assignment: CDR1 MDHEN and CDR2 SYDVKM. The CDR3 is 17 residues long. Written as DNA, the CDR3 is TGTGCCAGCAGCCTTCTAAGTCCAGAGTACTCTGGAAACACCATATATTTT. Its translation: CASSLLSPEYSGNTIYF. Looking up the rest from reference TRBV28 and TRBJ1-3 gives the full variable domain: DVKVTQSSRYLVKRTGEKVFLECVQDMDHENMFWYRQDPGLGLRLIYFSYDVKMKEKGDIPEGYSVSREKKERFSLILESASTNQTSMYLCASSLLSPEYSGNTIYFGEGSWLTVV.

V is TRBV15 and J is TRBJ1-5; D is undetermined. CDR3 length: 14 amino acids. Germline V gene sequence: CDR1 LNHNV, CDR2 YYDKDF (reference sequence). The V gene lost 1 base and the J gene lost 5 bases, with 9 bases spanning the gap. CDR3 sequence (DNA): TGTGCCACCAGCAGAGTCCCTGGGGATCAGCCCCAGCATTTT. It codes for CATSRVPGDQPQHF.

The chain combines TRBV5-1 with TRBJ1-1, with 8 bases identical to TRBD1. J lost 0 bases, V lost 4 bases, and 2 bases had no gene match. The CDR3 consists of 14 residues. The germline gives CDR1 SGHRS, CDR2 YFSETQ. CDR3 loop: CASSRTGMNTEAFF. In nucleotides, the CDR3 is TGCGCCAGCAGCAGGACAGGGATGAACACTGAAGCTTTCTTT.

J is TRBJ2-5 and V is TRBV5-1; D remains unclear. CDR1 and CDR2 (germline): SGHRS, YFSETQ. The CDR3 has 14 residues. V lost 0 bases, J lost 1 base, and 7 bases lay in between. The CDR3: CASSLDIAQETQYF. The CDR3 DNA reads TGCGCCAGCAGCTTGGATATAGCCCAAGAGACCCAGTACTTC.

The CDR3 sequence is CASSPYLTGNTEAFF. The CDR3 DNA is TGCGCCAGCAGCCCGTACCTGACAGGGAACACTGAAGCTTTCTTT. The gene calls are TRBV4-1 and TRBJ1-1; a weak D match, TRBD1 (6 bases). Trimming removed 4 bases from V and 1 base from J, with 13 bases in between. The CDR3 has 15 residues. The germline gives CDR1 MGHRA, CDR2 YSYEKL.

The genes are TRBV9 and TRBJ1-4; the D gene is possibly TRBD1 (6 bases). The germline CDR1 and CDR2 sequences are SGDLS and YYNGEE. CDR3 length: 14 residues. V shed 6 bases and J shed 7 bases, with 16 bases lying between them. The CDR3 sequence is CASTPTGFSEKLFF. Here the CDR3 DNA reads TGTGCCAGCACCCCTACAGGGTTTAGTGAAAAACTGTTTTTT.

V usage is TRBV10-1 and J usage is TRBJ2-5; TRBD2 might be the D (5 bases). This CDR3 has 14 residues. The V end was cut by 0 bases, the J end by 9 bases, with 14 bases between. CDR1 WNHNN and CDR2 SYGVQD come from the germline V gene (reference sequence). The CDR3 bases are TGCGCCAGCAGTGAGTCAGGCGACACGGAGGCCCAGTACTTC. Protein sequence: CASSESGDTEAQYF.

This rearrangement joins TRBV13 to TRBJ1-2; D uncertain. Germline lookup yields CDR1 PRHDT and CDR2 FYEKMQ (reference sequence). The V end lost 6 bases, the J end lost 3 bases, and 8 bases lay between the germline ends. The CDR3 consists of 12 residues. The CDR3 loop reads CASRELDYGYTF. As DNA, the CDR3 is TGTGCCAGCAGGGAACTTGACTATGGCTACACCTTC.

V gene TRBV5-1 combines with J gene TRBJ1-2; TRBD1 might be the D (5 bases). V lost 0 bases and J 5 bases, leaving 14 bases between the germline ends. Germline V lookup: CDR1 SGHRS, CDR2 YFSETQ. CDR3 length equals 15 residues. The CDR3 region is CASSLEGREGYGYTF. CDR3 coding DNA: TGCGCCAGCAGCTTGGAAGGCAGGGAAGGTTATGGCTACACCTTC.

The rearrangement joins TRBV28 to TRBJ2-7; possible D gene TRBD2, 5 bases. The CDR3 consists of 14 residues. Trimming took off 5 bases at V and 4 bases at J, with 15 bases between the two ends. Germline V gives CDR1 MDHEN, CDR2 SYDVKM. The CDR3 region is CASSPAGLIYEQYF. The DNA for the CDR3 is TGTGCCAGCAGTCCCGCAGGACTTATTTACGAGCAGTACTTC. Using reference TRBV28 and TRBJ2-7 for the parts outside the CDR3, the full variable domain is DVKVTQSSRYLVKRTGEKVFLECVQDMDHENMFWYRQDPGLGLRLIYFSYDVKMKEKGDIPEGYSVSREKKERFSLILESASTNQTSMYLCASSPAGLIYEQYFGPGTRLTVT.